The TCR beta chain under discussion was sequenced for a study of metastatic and nonmetastatic thyroid tumors. At the level of the study: The study looked at repertoires side by side in blood and in tumor or nodule tissue from malignant and benign thyroid patients.

Authors' methods: Across clinicopathological groups, CDR3 differences served as the basis for building a distant-metastasis classifier for papillary thyroid cancer. TCRdb reanalyzed the PCR reads with MiXCR. For this entry, the V and J calls and clone size follow TCRdb and not the study's own pipeline. The repertoire consists of about 38,000 clones, with about half occurring once and the leading ten covering roughly 25%. Thyroid surgery took place with no prior treatment in any patient. The ends were cut back, 1 base at V and 5 bases at J, with 15 bases in the middle. Germline assignment: CDR1 DFQATT and CDR2 SNEGSKA (reference sequence). This CDR3 is 15 amino acids long.

This TCR derives from a male donor with papillary thyroid cancer or a benign thyroid nodule (not recorded which). Some clones in this sample may be carry-over from other donors' samples. The sample taken for sequencing was tumor tissue. This chain joins TRBV20-1 and TRBJ1-5; no clear D. CDR3 loop: CSARGIGSEDQPQHF. The CDR3 DNA reads as TGCAGTGCTAGAGGAATCGGGTCGGAGGATCAGCCCCAGCATTTT.